This T cell receptor (beta chain) originates from a study of CD8 T cells in Susac syndrome. The study, taken as a whole, reports: The authors acknowledged that their TCR sequencing and HLA analysis involved a relatively small number of individuals.

RNA was extracted with the RNeasy kit, and a quantity of roughly 0.5 to 1 ug was reverse transcribed using random hexamers. Multiplex PCR with immunoSEQ amplified the TCR beta CDR3 across 54 Vbeta and 13 Jbeta. TCRdb independently ran MiXCR on the immunoSEQ multiplex PCR reads; one entry per CDR3 protein. The sample carries about 280,000 distinct CDR3 sequences, around 83% recorded once. Sequencing of TCR beta covered CD8+ and CD4+ T cells obtained from blood. Purification of the CD8+ and CD4+ T cells relied on negative isolation, and TEMRA cells underwent FACS enrichment. Comments on this clonotype: Its antigen is not known.

What was sequenced was CD8+ T cells from PBMCs. The source of this sequence is a human donor with multiple sclerosis.

DNA for the CDR3: TGTGCCAGCAGCTTAGGACTGGATAAAAACATTCAGTACTTC. Amino acid sequence: CASSLGLDKNIQYF. The V and J genes are TRBV13 and TRBJ2-4; D not resolved. The V gene lost 0 bases and the J gene lost 4 bases, with 7 bases spanning the gap. Per germline, CDR1 PRHDT and CDR2 FYEKMQ (reference sequence). The CDR3 length is 14 residues.